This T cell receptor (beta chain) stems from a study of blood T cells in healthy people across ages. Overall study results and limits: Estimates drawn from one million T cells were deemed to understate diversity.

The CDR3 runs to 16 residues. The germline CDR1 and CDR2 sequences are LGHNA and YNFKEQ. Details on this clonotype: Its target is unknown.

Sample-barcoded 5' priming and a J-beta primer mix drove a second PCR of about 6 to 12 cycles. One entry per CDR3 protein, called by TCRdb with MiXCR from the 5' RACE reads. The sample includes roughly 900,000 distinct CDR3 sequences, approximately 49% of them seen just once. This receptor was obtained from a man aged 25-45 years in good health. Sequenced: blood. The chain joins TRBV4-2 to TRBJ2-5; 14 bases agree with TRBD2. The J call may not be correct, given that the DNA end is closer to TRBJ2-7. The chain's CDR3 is CASSQATSGGAYEQYF. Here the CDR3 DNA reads TGTGCCAGCAGCCAGGCGACTAGCGGGGGGGCCTACGAGCAGTACTTC.